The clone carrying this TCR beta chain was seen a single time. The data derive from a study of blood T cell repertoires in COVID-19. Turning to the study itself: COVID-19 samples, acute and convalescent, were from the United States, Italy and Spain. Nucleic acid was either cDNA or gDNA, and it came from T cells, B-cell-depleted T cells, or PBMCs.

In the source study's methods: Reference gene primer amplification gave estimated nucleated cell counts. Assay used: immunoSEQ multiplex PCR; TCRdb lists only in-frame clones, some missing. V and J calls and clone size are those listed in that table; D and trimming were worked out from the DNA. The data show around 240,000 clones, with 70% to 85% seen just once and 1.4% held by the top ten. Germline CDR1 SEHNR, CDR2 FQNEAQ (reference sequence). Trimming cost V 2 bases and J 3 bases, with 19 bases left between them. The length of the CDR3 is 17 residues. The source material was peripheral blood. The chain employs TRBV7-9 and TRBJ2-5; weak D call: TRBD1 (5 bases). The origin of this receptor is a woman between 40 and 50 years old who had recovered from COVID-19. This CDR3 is CASSLFYNRRLEETQYF. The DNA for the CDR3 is TGTGCCAGCAGCTTATTTTATAACAGGCGGTTAGAAGAGACCCAGTACTTC.